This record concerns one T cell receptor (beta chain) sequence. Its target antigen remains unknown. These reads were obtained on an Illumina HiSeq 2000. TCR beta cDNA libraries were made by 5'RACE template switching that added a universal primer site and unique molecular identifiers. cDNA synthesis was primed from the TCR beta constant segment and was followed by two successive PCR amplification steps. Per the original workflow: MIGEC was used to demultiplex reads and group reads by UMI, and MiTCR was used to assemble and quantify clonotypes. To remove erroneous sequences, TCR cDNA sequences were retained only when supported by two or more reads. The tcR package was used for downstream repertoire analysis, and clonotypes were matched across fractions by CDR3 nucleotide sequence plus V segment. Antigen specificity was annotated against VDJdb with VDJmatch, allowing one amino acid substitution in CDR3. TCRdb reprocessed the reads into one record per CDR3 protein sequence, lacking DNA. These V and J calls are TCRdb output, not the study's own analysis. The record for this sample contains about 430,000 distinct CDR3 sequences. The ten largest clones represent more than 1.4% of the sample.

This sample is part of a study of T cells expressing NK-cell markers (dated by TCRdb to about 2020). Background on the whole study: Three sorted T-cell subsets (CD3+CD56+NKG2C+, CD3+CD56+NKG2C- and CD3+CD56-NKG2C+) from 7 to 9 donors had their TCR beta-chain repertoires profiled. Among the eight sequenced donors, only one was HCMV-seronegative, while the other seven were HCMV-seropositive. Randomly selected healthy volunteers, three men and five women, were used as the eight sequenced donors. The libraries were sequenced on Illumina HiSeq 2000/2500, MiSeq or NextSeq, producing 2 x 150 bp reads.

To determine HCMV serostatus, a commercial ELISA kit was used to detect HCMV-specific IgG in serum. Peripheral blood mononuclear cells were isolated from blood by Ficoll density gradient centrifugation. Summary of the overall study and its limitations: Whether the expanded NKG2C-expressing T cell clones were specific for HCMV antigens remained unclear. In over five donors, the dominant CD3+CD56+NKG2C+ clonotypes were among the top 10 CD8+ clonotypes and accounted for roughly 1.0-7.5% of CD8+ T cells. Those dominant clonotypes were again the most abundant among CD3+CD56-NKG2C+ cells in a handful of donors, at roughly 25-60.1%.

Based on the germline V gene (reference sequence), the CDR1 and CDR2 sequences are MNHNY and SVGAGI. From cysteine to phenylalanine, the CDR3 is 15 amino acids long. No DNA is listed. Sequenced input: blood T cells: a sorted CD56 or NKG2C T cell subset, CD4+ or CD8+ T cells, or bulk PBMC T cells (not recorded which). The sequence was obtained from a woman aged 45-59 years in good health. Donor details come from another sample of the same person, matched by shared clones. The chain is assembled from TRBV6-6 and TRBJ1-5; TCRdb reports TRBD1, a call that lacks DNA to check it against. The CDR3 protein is CASSLGQGEGQPQHF.